This section outlines one TCR beta chain sequence together with its context. Its antigen is undetermined. Time point specified: healthy volunteer bleed at 6 weeks. Total RNA was extracted from unfractionated whole blood. During construction of the library, unique molecular identifiers were attached to individual cDNA molecules for quantitative, reproducible TCR counting. A single record per CDR3 protein comes from TCRdb applying MiXCR to the RACE reads. Of 35,000 to 55,000 distinct CDR3 sequences listed, approximately 4% were seen once; the top ten hold around 5%. This sample is drawn from a study of human T cells and chemical hapten exposure. General observations from the study: No alteration of TCRs above 1 in 1000 frequency was seen with DPC sensitization.

The CDR3 is 15 residues long. The trim removed 3 bases at V and 7 bases at J, leaving 8 bases unmatched. Per germline, CDR1 SGHVS and CDR2 FQNEAQ. The receptor was derived from a human donor in good health. Some clones in this sample may be carry-over from other donors' samples. The V call is TRBV7-8, the J call TRBJ2-1, with TRBD2 matching over 8 bases. Material: whole blood. The CDR3 bases are TGTGCCAGCAGCTTGACCAGCGGGAGAAGTAATGAGCAGTTCTTC. Encoded protein: CASSLTSGRSNEQFF.